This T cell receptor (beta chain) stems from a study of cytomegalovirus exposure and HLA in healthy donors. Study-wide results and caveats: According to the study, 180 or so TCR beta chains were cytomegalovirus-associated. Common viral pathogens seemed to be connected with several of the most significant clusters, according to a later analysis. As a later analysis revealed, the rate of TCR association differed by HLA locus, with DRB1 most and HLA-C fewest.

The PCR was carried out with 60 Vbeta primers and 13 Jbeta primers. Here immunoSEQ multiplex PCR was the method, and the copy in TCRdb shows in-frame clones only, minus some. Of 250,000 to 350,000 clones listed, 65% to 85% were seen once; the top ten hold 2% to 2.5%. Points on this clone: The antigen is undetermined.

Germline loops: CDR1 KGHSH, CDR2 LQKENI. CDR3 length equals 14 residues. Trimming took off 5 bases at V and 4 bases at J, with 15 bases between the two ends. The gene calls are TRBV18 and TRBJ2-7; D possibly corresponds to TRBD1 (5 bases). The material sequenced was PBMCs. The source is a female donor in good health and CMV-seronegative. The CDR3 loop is CASSEGRGFYEQYF. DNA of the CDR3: TGTGCCAGCTCAGAAGGTAGGGGATTTTACGAGCAGTACTTC.